One and the same sample provided the 3 T cell receptor beta chains below, sequenced in a study of cytomegalovirus exposure and HLA in healthy donors. It was with 60 Vbeta and 13 Jbeta primers that the PCR ran. The table came from immunoSEQ multiplex PCR; TCRdb's copy has only in-frame clones and leaves some out. The data contain tens of thousands of clones, 70% to 85% of them seen just once; the ten biggest clones take up around 3.8%. Sequenced material: PBMCs. The receptors were gathered from a man in his forties or fifties in good health and CMV-seronegative.

The gene calls are TRBV7-9 and TRBJ1-2; a possible D gene is TRBD1 (6 bases). The CDR3 totals 14 residues. Germline V gene lookup returns CDR1 SEHNR and CDR2 FQNEAQ (reference sequence). V dropped 0 bases and J dropped 10 bases, with 15 bases sitting between them. The CDR3 nucleotides read TGTGCCAGCAGCTTAGCGTCCGACAGGTCGGTCTACACCTTC. As protein: CASSLASDRSVYTF.

This chain links TRBV6-5 with TRBJ1-2; 11 bases are a match to TRBD1. CDR3 size: 15 residues. CDR1 MNHEY and CDR2 SVGAGI come from the germline V gene. The V segment lost 1 base and the J segment 7 bases; nucleotides outside the gene matches: 5. The CDR3: CASSYLDRGRIGYTF. The CDR3, as DNA: TGTGCCAGCAGTTACTTGGACAGGGGGCGGATTGGCTACACCTTC.

This chain links TRBV7-6 with TRBJ2-1; D is unresolved. Germline values: CDR1 SGHVS, CDR2 FNYEAQ. Trimming left V 0 bases short and J 8 bases short, with 8 bases between. This CDR3 is 13 amino acids long. As DNA, the CDR3 is TGTGCCAGCAGCTTAGCGGGCCCCCATGAGCAGTTCTTC. Translation gives CASSLAGPHEQFF.